Given below is one T cell receptor beta chain in context. As yet, its antigen is unknown. The assay was immunoSEQ multiplex PCR, and TCRdb's table has in-frame clones only and misses some. The data show tens of thousands of clones, 75% to 95% seen once. The data were taken from a study of early stage breast cancer tumors. Study information: Average read coverage per sample was roughly 10-fold.

V shed 0 bases and J shed 9 bases, with 7 bases lying between them. Germline loops: CDR1 SGHDT, CDR2 YYEEEE. The CDR3 loop spans 13 amino acids. Whole-study findings and limits: Commonly generated sequences made up most enriched TCRB sequences shared between patients. Blood repertoires resembled normal breast more than tumor. Compared with adjacent normal breast tissue, tumors showed around 2.7-fold greater T cell density and higher clonality.

The source of this sequence is a person aged 70 to 85 with breast cancer. The sequenced material came from blood. V and J are TRBV5-6 and TRBJ1-6; D unclear. The CDR3 DNA follows: TGTGCCAGCAGCTTGGGGGAGTCTTCACCCCTCCACTTT. Protein: CASSLGESSPLHF.